This T cell receptor beta chain was retrieved from a study of shared clonotypes between healthy human individuals. Study findings and constraints: What limited the represented genetic and exposure-history diversity was the small number of donors. Non-shared clonotypes were found to have lower generation probabilities than the clonotypes that were shared by all four of the sorted-subset donors.

The table came from immunoSEQ multiplex PCR; TCRdb's copy has only in-frame clones and leaves some out. The sample lists around 2,000,000 clones; 85% to 95% were seen once. Trimming removed 2 bases from V and 0 bases from J, with 13 bases in between. Germline CDR1 is MNHNY and CDR2 is SVGAGI (reference sequence). This CDR3 contains 16 residues. On this clone itself: What it binds is not known.

The naive CD8 population came from CD45RO-negative cells selected for CCR7, without terminally differentiated effector memory CD45RA+ cells. The chain is built from TRBV6-6 and TRBJ2-5; maybe TRBD1 (6 bases). Input material: naive CD8+ T cells sorted from blood. The TCR sequence derives from a man between 18 and 29 years old in good health. The CDR3 protein is CASSYHPDSNQETQYF. The DNA of the CDR3 is TGTGCCAGCAGTTACCACCCGGACAGTAACCAAGAGACCCAGTACTTC.